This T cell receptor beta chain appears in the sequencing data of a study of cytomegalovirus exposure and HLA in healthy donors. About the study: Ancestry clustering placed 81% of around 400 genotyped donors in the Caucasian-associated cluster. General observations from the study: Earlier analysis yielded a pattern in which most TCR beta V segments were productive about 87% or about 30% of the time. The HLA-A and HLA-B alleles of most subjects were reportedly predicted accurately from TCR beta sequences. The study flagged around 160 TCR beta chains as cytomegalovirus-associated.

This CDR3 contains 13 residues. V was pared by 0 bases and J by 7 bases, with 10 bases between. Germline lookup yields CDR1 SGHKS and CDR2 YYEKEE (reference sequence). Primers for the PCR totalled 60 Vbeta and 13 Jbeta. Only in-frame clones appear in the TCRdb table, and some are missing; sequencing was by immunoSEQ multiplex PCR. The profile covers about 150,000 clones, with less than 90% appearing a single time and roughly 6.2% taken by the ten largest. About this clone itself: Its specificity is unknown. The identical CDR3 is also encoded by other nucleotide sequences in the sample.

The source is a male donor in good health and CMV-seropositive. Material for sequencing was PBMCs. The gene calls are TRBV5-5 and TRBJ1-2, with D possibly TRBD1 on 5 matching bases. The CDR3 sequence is CASSLERGLGYTF. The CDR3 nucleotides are TGTGCCAGCAGCTTGGAAAGGGGACTTGGCTACACCTTC.